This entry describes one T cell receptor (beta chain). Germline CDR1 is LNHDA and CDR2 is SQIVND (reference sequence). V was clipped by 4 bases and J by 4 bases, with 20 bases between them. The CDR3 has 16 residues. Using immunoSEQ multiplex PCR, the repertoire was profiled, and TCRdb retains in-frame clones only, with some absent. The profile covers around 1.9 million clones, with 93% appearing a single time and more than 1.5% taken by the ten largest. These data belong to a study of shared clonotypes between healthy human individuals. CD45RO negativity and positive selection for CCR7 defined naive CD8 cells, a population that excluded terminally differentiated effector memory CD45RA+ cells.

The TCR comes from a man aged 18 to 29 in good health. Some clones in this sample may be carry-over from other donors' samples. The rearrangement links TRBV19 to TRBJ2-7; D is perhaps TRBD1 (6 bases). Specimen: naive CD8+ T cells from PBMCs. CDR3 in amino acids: CASSTIRGQVGYEQYF. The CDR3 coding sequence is TGTGCCAGTAGTACCATCAGGGGCCAAGTAGGTTACGAGCAGTACTTC.